This T cell receptor (beta chain) was sequenced in a study of blood T cell repertoires in COVID-19. The overall study: Specimens from acute and convalescent COVID-19 originated in the United States, Italy and Spain. PBMCs, B-cell-depleted T cells, or T cells were the source of the cDNA or gDNA that made up the material.

The method was immunoSEQ multiplex PCR; TCRdb's version includes in-frame clones alone and lacks a portion of them. The data hold about 240,000 clones, with roughly 91% observed a single time. Those who participated ranged in age from about 18 to 95 years and resided in about two dozen US areas. Deletions cut 4 bases from V and 0 bases from J, with 15 bases between. The CDR3 is 16 residues long. From germline, CDR1 is SEHNR and CDR2 FQNEAQ (reference sequence). The TCR originated in a woman aged 25 to 39 who had recovered from COVID-19. The chain is built from TRBV7-9 and TRBJ1-1; D may be TRBD1 (6 bases). Sequencing was performed on PBMCs or T cells enriched from blood (not recorded which). The CDR3 loop reads CASSSRGAQVNTEAFF. CDR3 bases: TGTGCCAGCAGCTCCCGGGGGGCACAGGTGAACACTGAAGCTTTCTTT.